This TCR beta chain was sequenced for a study of cytomegalovirus exposure and HLA in healthy donors. Turning to the study itself: The roughly 120 validation repertoires matched the approximately 700 first-cohort repertoires in platform, a later analysis reported. Overall study results and limits: It was reported that the classifier diagnosed cytomegalovirus status with high specificity and sensitivity in both the original and validation cohorts. Overall, around 160 TCR beta chains were annotated as cytomegalovirus-associated.

This CDR3 contains 13 residues. V was clipped by 9 bases and J by 8 bases; unmatched bases: 11. Germline-derived CDR1 and CDR2 are LNHNV and YYDKDF (reference sequence). Generated by immunoSEQ multiplex PCR, the TCRdb table keeps only in-frame clones and is missing some. The table records roughly 330,000 clones, roughly nine tenths of them present only once. As concerns this clone: What it recognizes is unknown.

The TCR sequence derives from a young woman in good health and CMV-seropositive. Sequencing was done on a sample of PBMCs. The chain links TRBV15 to TRBJ1-2; the match to TRBD1 covers 8 bases. In DNA, the CDR3 is TGTGCCACTATGAGCACAGGGGGAGGAGGCTACACCTTC. Amino acids: CATMSTGGGGYTF.